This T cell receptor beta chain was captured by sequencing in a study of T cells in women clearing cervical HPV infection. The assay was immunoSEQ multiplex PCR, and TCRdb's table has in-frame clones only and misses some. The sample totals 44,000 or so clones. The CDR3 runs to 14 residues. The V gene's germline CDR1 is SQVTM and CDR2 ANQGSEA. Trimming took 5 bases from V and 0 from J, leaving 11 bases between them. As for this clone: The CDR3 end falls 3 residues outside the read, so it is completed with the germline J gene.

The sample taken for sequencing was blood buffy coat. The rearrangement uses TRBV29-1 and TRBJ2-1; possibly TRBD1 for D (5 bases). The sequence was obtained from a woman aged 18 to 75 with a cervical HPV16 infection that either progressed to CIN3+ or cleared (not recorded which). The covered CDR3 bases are TGCAGCGTTCTGCCCCAGGGCTCCTACAATGAG. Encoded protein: CSVLPQGSYNE. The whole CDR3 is CSVLPQGSYNEQFF.